The 21 T cell receptor beta chains presented below share a single source sample, sequenced in a study of blood T cells in healthy people across ages. A sample-barcoded 5' primer and a J-beta primer mix were used in a second PCR of roughly 6 to 11 cycles. TCRdb re-analysed the 5' RACE reads in MiXCR, keeping a single row per CDR3 protein. The sample includes some 1,000,000 distinct CDR3 sequences, 20% to 25% of them seen just once. The same sample was also used in a study of T cells of mothers and their children.

Material: blood. The receptors come from a girl aged 2 to 10 in good health.

This clonotype was counted many times. The gene calls are TRBV24-1 and TRBJ2-5; D may correspond to TRBD1 or TRBD2 (5 bases each). In germline, CDR1 is KGHDR, CDR2 SFDVKD. V was cut by 5 bases and J by 3 bases, with 15 bases left in between. The CDR3 sequence is 15 residues long. The CDR3 bases are TGTGCCACCAGTGTGCCCGGGACGGCCAAAGAGACCCAGTACTTC. Encoded protein: CATSVPGTAKETQYF.

The chain is built from TRBV3-1 and TRBJ2-7; D is unresolved. Germline-derived CDR1 and CDR2 are LGHDT and YNNKEL (reference sequence). This CDR3 has 13 residues. Trimming removed 0 bases from V and 3 bases from J, with 6 bases in between. Written as DNA, the CDR3 is TGTGCCAGCAGCCAAGAACGTCTCTACGAGCAGTACTTC. Its translation: CASSQERLYEQYF.

This clonotype was seen only a few times. V and J are TRBV28 and TRBJ2-2, with 7 positions matching TRBD2. The CDR3 contains 15 residues. Germline V gives CDR1 MDHEN, CDR2 SYDVKM. The V and J ends lost 6 bases and 6 bases, in that order; junction bases with no gene match: 10. For the CDR3, the DNA is TGTGCCAGCAGCCTAACCCCGGGACTACCCGGGGAGCTGTTTTTT. This codes for CASSLTPGLPGELFF.

CDR3 nucleotide sequence: TGTGCCAGCAGCTTACCTACTACCTACGAGCAGTACTTC. It yields the protein CASSLPTTYEQYF. The chain couples TRBV7-2 to TRBJ2-7; D remains unclear. The CDR3 sequence is 13 residues long. Germline loops: CDR1 SGHTA, CDR2 FQGNSA. Trimming shortened V by 2 bases and J by 2 bases, and 7 bases separated the two germline ends. The entire variable domain, with the rest obtained from reference TRBV7-2 and TRBJ2-7, is as follows: GAGVSQSPSNKVTEKGKDVELRCDPISGHTALYWYRQSLGQGLEFLIYFQGNSAPDKSGLPSDRFSAERTGGSVSTLTIQRTQQEDSAVYLCASSLPTTYEQYFGPGTRLTVT.

This clonotype has at least ten counts. The CDR3 DNA reads as TGCGCCAGCAGTGCTGATGGGTTCGGGACCCAGTACTTC. This sequence encodes CASSADGFGTQYF. The gene calls are TRBV10-2 and TRBJ2-5; D is ambiguous. The CDR3 extends over 13 amino acids. Trimming removed 4 bases from V and 7 bases from J, with 13 bases in between. Germline lookup yields CDR1 WSHSY and CDR2 SAAADI.

The rearrangement joins TRBV7-9 to TRBJ1-2, with TRBD1 identical over 8 bases. With V trimmed by 5 bases and J by 7 bases, 9 bases remained unmatched. Germline values: CDR1 SEHNR, CDR2 FQNEAQ (reference sequence). The CDR3 loop spans 14 amino acids. The CDR3 is CASSVSITGGGYTF. CDR3 nucleotide sequence: TGTGCCAGCAGCGTGTCGATCACAGGGGGTGGCTACACCTTC.

This clonotype was detected a few times. This chain joins TRBV2 and TRBJ2-5; 8 bases align to TRBD2. This CDR3 has 14 amino acids. The J segment lost 11 bases and the V segment lost 8 bases, leaving 16 bases of the junction unmatched. CDR1 and CDR2 (germline): SNHLY, FYNNEI. The CDR3 sequence is CASGRLGLVYGQYF. CDR3 DNA sequence: TGTGCCAGCGGCCGGTTGGGACTAGTCTACGGGCAGTACTTC.

CDR3: CASSQTSGSQPEETQYF. CDR3 coding DNA: TGTGCCAGCAGCCAGACTAGCGGGAGCCAGCCGGAGGAGACCCAGTACTTC. This chain links TRBV12-3 or TRBV12-4 with TRBJ2-5, with 12 bases that match TRBD2. V was pared by 6 bases and J by 5 bases, with 13 bases of the junction left unmatched. The CDR3 length is 17 residues.

The chain uses TRBV7-9 and TRBJ1-2, with a possible D match to TRBD1 (6 bases). Per germline, CDR1 SEHNR and CDR2 FQNEAQ (reference sequence). V lost 1 base and J lost 4, with 10 bases in between. The CDR3 contains 14 residues. The chain's CDR3 is CASSLEGRGYGYTF. The CDR3 DNA reads as TGTGCCAGCAGCTTAGAGGGCAGGGGCTATGGCTACACCTTC.

CDR3 region: CASSQLAGFYEQYF. The CDR3 bases are TGTGCCAGCAGCCAGCTAGCGGGGTTCTACGAGCAGTACTTC. The gene calls are TRBV14 and TRBJ2-7; 9 bases agree with TRBD2. The CDR3 runs to 14 residues. Trimming cost V 3 bases and J 3 bases; bases outside gene matches: 3. Germline V gene sequence: CDR1 SGHDN, CDR2 FVKESK.

The chain combines TRBV5-1 with TRBJ1-1, with D maybe TRBD1 (5 bases). Trimming cost V 2 bases and J 3 bases, with 17 bases left between them. This CDR3 has 16 residues. Looked up from germline, CDR1 is SGHRS and CDR2 is YFSETQ. CDR3 protein: CASSLRDGGLYTEAFF. The CDR3 DNA sequence: TGCGCCAGCAGCTTACGGGACGGAGGTTTGTACACTGAAGCTTTCTTT.

The rearrangement links TRBV20-1 to TRBJ1-4; D call uncertain. V shed 3 bases and J shed 8 bases, with 16 bases lying between them. The CDR3 runs 14 residues. Germline CDR1 DFQATT, CDR2 SNEGSKA (reference sequence). CDR3 amino acids: CSASHTDGGEKLFF. CDR3 coding DNA: TGCAGTGCTAGTCATACAGATGGAGGAGAAAAACTGTTTTTT.

In this sample, this clonotype turned up a few times. V is TRBV29-1 and J is TRBJ1-2; tentatively, D is TRBD1 (5 bases). Germline V gives CDR1 SQVTM, CDR2 ANQGSEA. V lost 3 bases and J lost 2, with 16 bases in between. This CDR3 region has 15 residues. This CDR3 is CSVDLTGPTNYGYTF. The CDR3 nucleotides read TGCAGCGTTGACTTAACAGGACCTACAAACTATGGCTACACCTTC.

This clonotype was seen a handful of times. The genes are TRBV29-1 and TRBJ1-2; 10 nucleotides align to TRBD1. Germline CDR1 reads SQVTM; CDR2 reads ANQGSEA. The length of the CDR3 is 16 residues. The J segment lost 0 bases and the V segment lost 4 bases, leaving 8 bases of the junction unmatched. The DNA for the CDR3 is TGCAGCGTTGTAAAGATGACAGGGGGCGCTAACTATGGCTACACCTTC. It is translated as CSVVKMTGGANYGYTF. Full variable domain (rest looked up from reference TRBV29-1 and TRBJ1-2): SAVISQKPSRDICQRGTSLTIQCQVDSQVTMMFWYRQQPGQSLTLIATANQGSEATYESGFVIDKFPISRPNLTFSTLTVSNMSPEDSSIYLCSVVKMTGGANYGYTFGSGTRLTVV.

The table lists this clonotype with a few counts. The genes are TRBV12-3 or TRBV12-4 and TRBJ2-5; TRBD2 is a possible D gene (5 bases). Trimming removed 6 bases at V and 4 bases at J, with 21 bases between. This CDR3 has 16 residues. The CDR3 loop reads CASSPPSGMGIETQYF. The CDR3 nucleotides are TGTGCCAGCAGCCCCCCCAGCGGAATGGGGATAGAGACCCAGTACTTC.

With respect to this clonotype: The CDR3 end shows no conserved phenylalanine or tryptophan, and so a read error is likely. This chain connects TRBV5-6 to TRBJ1-6; D unclear. The CDR3 consists of 13 residues. V shed 5 bases and J shed 6 bases, with 9 bases lying between them. Per germline, CDR1 SGHDT and CDR2 YYEEEE. The chain's CDR3 is CASSGSPNSPLHL. The CDR3 DNA is TGTGCCAGCAGTGGAAGCCCTAATTCACCCCTCCACCTT.

This clonotype was detected a few times. The V call is TRBV20-1, the J call TRBJ2-3; no clear D. Germline V gene data show CDR1 as DFQATT and CDR2 as SNEGSKA (reference sequence). The CDR3 contains 13 residues. V lost 2 bases and J lost 7, with 13 bases in between. CDR3 coding DNA: TGCAGTGCTAGATACCCAGGCGGATATACGCAGTATTTT. It translates to CSARYPGGYTQYF.

This clonotype came up a few times. The V and J genes are TRBV5-1 and TRBJ2-5, with D perhaps TRBD1 or TRBD2 (5 bases each). The CDR3 length is 13 residues. CDR1 SGHRS and CDR2 YFSETQ come from the germline V gene. The V and J ends lost 5 bases and 6 bases respectively, with 14 bases between them. This chain's CDR3 is CASSFSREQTQYF. The CDR3 DNA reads as TGCGCCAGCAGTTTCTCCAGGGAGCAGACCCAGTACTTC.

The table lists this clonotype with a few counts. The chain links TRBV7-2 to TRBJ2-4; D is undetermined. V was shortened by 0 bases and J by 6 bases, with 3 bases between the two germline ends. Germline V gene lookup returns CDR1 SGHTA and CDR2 FQGNSA. The CDR3 is 12 residues long. The CDR3 region is CASSLAPNIQYF. The CDR3 DNA sequence: TGTGCCAGCAGCTTAGCCCCAAACATTCAGTACTTC.

The chain is built from TRBV5-1 and TRBJ2-1, with D tentatively TRBD2 (6 bases). Germline CDR1 is SGHRS and CDR2 is YFSETQ. The CDR3 totals 12 residues. Trimming removed 5 bases at V and 9 bases at J, with 12 bases between. Here the CDR3 DNA reads TGCGCCAGCAGACCGGAGGGGCGTGAGCAGTTCTTC. It specifies CASRPEGREQFF. The full variable domain, rest sourced from reference TRBV5-1 and TRBJ2-1, is KAGVTQTPRYLIKTRGQQVTLSCSPISGHRSVSWYQQTPGQGLQFLFEYFSETQRNKGNFPGRFSGRQFSNSRSEMNVSTLELGDSALYLCASRPEGREQFFGPGTRLTVL.

This clonotype has more than one count but fewer than ten. The genes are TRBV11-3 and TRBJ1-1; the D is unclear. This CDR3 has 13 amino acids. The germline CDR1 and CDR2 sequences are SGHNT and YENEEA. The V gene lost 6 bases and the J gene lost 7 bases, with 15 bases spanning the gap. The CDR3: CASRTYTRDEAFF. The CDR3 region has the DNA TGTGCCAGCAGGACCTACACGAGAGATGAAGCTTTCTTT.